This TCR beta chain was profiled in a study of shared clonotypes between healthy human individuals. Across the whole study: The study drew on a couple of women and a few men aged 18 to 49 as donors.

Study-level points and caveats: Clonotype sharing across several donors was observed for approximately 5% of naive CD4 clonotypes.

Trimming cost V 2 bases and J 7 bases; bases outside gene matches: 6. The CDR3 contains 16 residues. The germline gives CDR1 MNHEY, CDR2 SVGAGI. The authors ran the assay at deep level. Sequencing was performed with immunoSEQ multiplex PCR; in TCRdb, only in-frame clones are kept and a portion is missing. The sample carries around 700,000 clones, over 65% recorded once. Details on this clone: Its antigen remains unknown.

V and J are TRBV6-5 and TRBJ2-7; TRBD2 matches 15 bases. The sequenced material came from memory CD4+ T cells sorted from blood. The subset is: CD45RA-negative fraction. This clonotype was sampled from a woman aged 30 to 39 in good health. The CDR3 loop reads CASSYPRTSGREEQYF. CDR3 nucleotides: TGTGCCAGCAGTTACCCGAGGACTAGCGGGAGGGAGGAGCAGTACTTC.